This T cell receptor beta chain came from a study of shared clonotypes between healthy human individuals. This clone is a singleton in its sample. The antigen is undetermined. The V and J ends lost 4 bases and 3 bases, in that order; junction bases with no gene match: 4. From germline, CDR1 is SGHTA and CDR2 FQGNSA. CDR3 length: 15 amino acids. Study results and limitations: Clonotype sharing among donors was expected to depend on sequencing depth. Naive CD4 clonotype sharing across four donors was 4.5% to 6%. Blood was the only sampled material, and tissue repertoires likely differ.

Sequenced by immunoSEQ multiplex PCR; TCRdb stores in-frame clones only, minus some. Among some 2,500,000 clones listed, approximately 93% were seen once. The gene calls are TRBV7-2 and TRBJ2-7; the match to TRBD2 covers 12 bases. Sequences were obtained from naive CD4+ T cells from PBMCs. Documented subset: CD45RA+ positively selected. The receptor was isolated from a man between 18 and 35 years old in good health. Some clones in this sample may be carry-over from other donors' samples. CDR3 region: CASSSASGRVYEQYF. The CDR3 coding sequence is TGTGCCAGCAGCTCAGCTAGCGGGAGGGTCTACGAGCAGTACTTC.